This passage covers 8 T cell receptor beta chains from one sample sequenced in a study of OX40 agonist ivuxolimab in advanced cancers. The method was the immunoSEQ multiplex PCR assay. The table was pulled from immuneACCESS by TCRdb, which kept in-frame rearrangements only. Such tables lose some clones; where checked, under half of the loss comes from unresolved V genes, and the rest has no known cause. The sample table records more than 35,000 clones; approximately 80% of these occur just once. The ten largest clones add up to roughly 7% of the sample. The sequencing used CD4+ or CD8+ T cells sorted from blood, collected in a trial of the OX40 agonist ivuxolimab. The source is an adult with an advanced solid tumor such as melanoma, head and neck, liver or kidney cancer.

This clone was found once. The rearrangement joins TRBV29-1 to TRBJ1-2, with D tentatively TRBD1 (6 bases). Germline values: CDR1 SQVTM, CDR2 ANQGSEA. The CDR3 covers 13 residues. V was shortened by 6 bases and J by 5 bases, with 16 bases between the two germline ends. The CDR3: CSVADRTYYGYTF. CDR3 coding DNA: TGCAGCGTCGCTGACAGGACCTATTATGGCTACACCTTC.

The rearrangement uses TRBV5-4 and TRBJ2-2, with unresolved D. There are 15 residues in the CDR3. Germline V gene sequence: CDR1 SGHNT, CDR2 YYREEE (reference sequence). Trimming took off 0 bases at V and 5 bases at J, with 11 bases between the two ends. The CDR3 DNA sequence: TGTGCCAGCAGCTTGGAGGATTTCGGGACCGGGGAGCTGTTTTTT. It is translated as CASSLEDFGTGELFF.

The CDR3 bases are TGTGCCAGCAGCTTGGGAAGGGACGAGCAGTACTTC. Amino acid sequence: CASSLGRDEQYF. The V and J genes are TRBV7-8 and TRBJ2-7, with D uncertain. The CDR3 length is 12 residues. The V and J ends lost 3 bases and 5 bases respectively, with 8 bases between them. Germline-derived CDR1 and CDR2 are SGHVS and FQNEAQ.

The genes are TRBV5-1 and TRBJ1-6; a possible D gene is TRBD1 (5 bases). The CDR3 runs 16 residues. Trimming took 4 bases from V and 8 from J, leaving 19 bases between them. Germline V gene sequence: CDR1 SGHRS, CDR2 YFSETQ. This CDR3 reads CASSPSGRVGDSPLHF. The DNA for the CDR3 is TGCGCCAGCAGCCCAAGCGGCAGGGTGGGGGATTCACCCCTCCACTTT.

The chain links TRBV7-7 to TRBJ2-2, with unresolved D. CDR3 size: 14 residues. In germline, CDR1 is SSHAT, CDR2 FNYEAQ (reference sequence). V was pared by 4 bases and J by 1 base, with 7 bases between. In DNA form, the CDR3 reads TGTGCCAGCAGCTCCGATAGGAACACCGGGGAGCTGTTTTTT. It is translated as CASSSDRNTGELFF.

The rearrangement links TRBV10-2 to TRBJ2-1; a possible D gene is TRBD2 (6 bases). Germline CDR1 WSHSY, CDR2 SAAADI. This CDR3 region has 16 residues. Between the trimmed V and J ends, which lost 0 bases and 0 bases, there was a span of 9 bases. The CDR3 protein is CASSESRGPSYNEQFF. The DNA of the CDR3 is TGCGCCAGCAGTGAGTCGCGGGGCCCCTCCTACAATGAGCAGTTCTTC.

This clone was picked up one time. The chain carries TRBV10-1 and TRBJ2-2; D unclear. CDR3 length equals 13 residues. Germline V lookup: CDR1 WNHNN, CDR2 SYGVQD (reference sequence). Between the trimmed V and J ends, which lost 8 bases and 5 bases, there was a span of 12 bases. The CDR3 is CASVNSDTGELFF. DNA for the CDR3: TGCGCCAGCGTCAACAGCGATACCGGGGAGCTGTTTTTT.

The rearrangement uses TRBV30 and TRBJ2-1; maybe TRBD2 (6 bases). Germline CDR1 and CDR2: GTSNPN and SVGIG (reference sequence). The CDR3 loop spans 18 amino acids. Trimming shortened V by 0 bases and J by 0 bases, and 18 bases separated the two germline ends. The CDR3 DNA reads TGTGCCTGGAGTGTACGAGGCGGGACTTGGAGCTCCTACAATGAGCAGTTCTTC. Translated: CAWSVRGGTWSSYNEQFF.